This T cell receptor (beta chain) was sequenced for a study of identifying expanded T cells in peripheral blood. This CDR3 spans 21 amino acids. V gave up 2 bases and J gave up 0 bases; unmatched junction bases: 23. Germline V CDR1 and CDR2: GTSNPN, SVGIG (reference sequence). Whole-study results and caveats: Differentially abundant clones: about 1.1 between replicates, about 15 at approximately 13 days, roughly 18 at four. Variance in clone template counts between approximately two-week samples significantly increased with total template count across all healthy donors.

No infections or other immune events were documented during collection. The data were produced by immunoSEQ multiplex PCR, yet TCRdb's version contains in-frame clones alone and is incomplete. The table lists about 85,000 clones, 88% of them singletons, with around 19% in the top ten. Of note for this clone: Its antigen is as yet unknown.

Sequences were obtained from blood. The clonotype comes from a person between 18 and 69 years old in good health. The V and J genes are TRBV30 and TRBJ1-1, with TRBD1 matching over 8 bases. CDR3 protein: CAWSKSGQAHRLSPLNTEAFF. DNA of the CDR3: TGTGCCTGGAGTAAATCGGGACAGGCCCACCGTCTGTCCCCTTTGAACACTGAAGCTTTCTTT.